This T cell receptor beta chain was obtained from a study of T cell clonality in common variable immunodeficiency. Libraries were prepared by immunoSEQ multiplex PCR; TCRdb keeps only in-frame clonotypes and omits some of them. The specimen has under 65,000 clones, none found just once. The receptor was isolated from a person between 18 and 75 years old in good health. Sample: peripheral blood mononuclear cells.

CDR3: CASSIKVGDEQFF. CDR3 DNA, as far as it was read: TGTGCCAGTAGTATAAAGGTCGGGGATGAG. The V and J genes are TRBV19 and TRBJ2-1; D possibly corresponds to TRBD2 (5 bases). The missing CDR3 end, 3 residues past where the read stops, is filled in from the germline J gene. Trimming cost V 2 bases and J 8 bases, with 10 bases left between them. There are 13 residues in the CDR3. Germline CDR1 is LNHDA and CDR2 is SQIVND (reference sequence).